This T cell receptor beta chain was observed in a study of blood T cell repertoires in COVID-19. As for the study in general: Sites across the United States, Italy and Spain contributed samples from acute and convalescent COVID-19. T cells, B-cell-depleted T cells, or PBMCs supplied cDNA or gDNA.

Authors' processing steps: Reference gene primer amplification yielded estimated nucleated cell counts. Profiled with immunoSEQ multiplex PCR; TCRdb holds only in-frame clones, not every one. The DNA gave D and trimming, while V, J and clone size come from that table. The sample has about 120,000 clones; less than 90% are singletons. Trimming took 5 bases from V and 4 from J; bases not matched to a gene: 12. Germline V lookup: CDR1 ENHRY, CDR2 SYGVKD. The CDR3 sequence is 17 residues long. The specimen sequenced was peripheral blood. The sequence was collected from a woman of 80 years or more with acute or convalescent COVID-19. The genes are TRBV10-3 and TRBJ2-2, with 8 positions matching TRBD2. CDR3 loop: CAISPRAYGTSTGELFF. CDR3 nucleotides: TGTGCCATCAGTCCCCGGGCGTACGGGACTAGCACCGGGGAGCTGTTTTTT.